The rows below give T cell receptor beta chains drawn from one sample of a study of T cell responses to AZD1222 COVID-19 vaccine. Generated by immunoSEQ multiplex PCR, the TCRdb table keeps only in-frame clones and is missing some. Here the sample spans around 140,000 clones, around 89% being singletons. This specimen was peripheral blood, taken on day 0 of AZD1222 vaccination. Receptor source: an adult in good health. Each CDR3 is given without its conserved first and last residue. Rows may omit the clone size; those that give it use once, few, many or a size class.

abundance | j_gene | v_gene | CDR3aa
NA | TRBJ1-6 | TRBV7-9 | ASSLVGSDSPLH
medium-sized | TRBJ2-2 | TRBV5-4 | ASSLGAGGTNTGELF
NA | TRBJ2-7 | TRBV7-2 | ASSFVTYEQY
NA | TRBJ2-7 | TRBV11-2 | ASSPHRGGPYEQY
NA | TRBJ2-7 | TRBV7-2 | ASSLGRGYEQY
NA | TRBJ2-1 | TRBV5-1 | ASSSSLKPYNEQF
NA | TRBJ1-5 | TRBV18 | ASSEQGNSNQPQH
once | TRBJ2-3 | TRBV24-1 | ATSDPGQGATDTQY
NA | TRBJ1-6 | TRBV6-5 | ASGGQGAGSPLH
NA | TRBJ1-3 | TRBV10-3 | AISVGQGLSGNTIY
NA | TRBJ1-4 | TRBV6-6 | ASSPPSGAEKLF
NA | TRBJ1-5 | TRBV5-8 | ASSLWAGGAGQPQH
NA | TRBJ2-1 | TRBV15 | ATSRDREYNEQF
NA | TRBJ1-1 | TRBV19 | ASSGRGPPEAF
NA | TRBJ2-2 | TRBV2 | ASSSPGHHSNTGELF
few | TRBJ2-7 | TRBV4-3 | ASSQEYLVKEQY
once | TRBJ1-1 | TRBV27 | ASSLGPLGREEAF